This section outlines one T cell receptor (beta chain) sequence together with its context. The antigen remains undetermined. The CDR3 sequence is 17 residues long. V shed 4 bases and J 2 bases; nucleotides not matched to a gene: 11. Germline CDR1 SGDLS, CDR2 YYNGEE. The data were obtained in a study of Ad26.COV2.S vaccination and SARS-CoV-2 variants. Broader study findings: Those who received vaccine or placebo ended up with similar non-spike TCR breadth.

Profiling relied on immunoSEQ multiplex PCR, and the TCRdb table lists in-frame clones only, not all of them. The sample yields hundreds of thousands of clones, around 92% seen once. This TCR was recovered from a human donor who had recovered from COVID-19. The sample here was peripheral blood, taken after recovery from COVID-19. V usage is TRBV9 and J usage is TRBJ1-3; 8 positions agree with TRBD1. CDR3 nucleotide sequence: TGTGCCAGCAGCCCCTTGGGAACAGGGGGGCCTGGAAACACCATATATTTT. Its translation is CASSPLGTGGPGNTIYF.